Detailed here is one T cell receptor beta chain. The data originate from a study of CD8 T cells in Susac syndrome. The CDR3 is made up of 13 amino acids. CDR1 and CDR2 from the germline V gene are DFQATT and SNEGSKA (reference sequence). Trimming removed 6 bases from V and 4 bases from J, with 16 bases in between. Reverse transcription used about 0.45 to 1 ug RNA and random hexamers. In TCRdb, the immunoSEQ multiplex PCR reads were re-called with MiXCR into one record per CDR3 protein. The data contain 250,000 to 300,000 distinct CDR3 sequences, over 75% of them seen just once; the ten biggest clones take up 0.2% to 0.25%. Sequencing of TCR beta, carried out with a high-throughput approach, was applied to CD8+ and CD4+ T cells from the blood.

The rearrangement uses TRBV20-1 and TRBJ2-7; D is ambiguous. The material sequenced was CD8+ T cells from PBMCs. The sequence was obtained from a human donor with multiple sclerosis. The CDR3 loop reads CSAADHDEYEQYF. The DNA of the CDR3 is TGCAGTGCCGCCGACCATGACGAGTACGAGCAGTACTTC.